The clone carrying this T cell receptor (beta chain) was recorded many times. Its antigen is not known. This sample was taken from a study of molecular identifiers for immune sequencing clone quantification. Between about 19,000 and 1,100,000 sorted cells, with 10%, 30% or 50% RNA, yielded naive CD8 libraries. Isolation of naive CD8 T cells was achieved by sorting on a CD8+CD4-CCR7+CD45RA+ phenotype. Via MiXCR, TCRdb re-called the PCR reads, giving one row per CDR3 protein. This sample carries some 320,000 distinct CDR3 sequences, roughly a quarter of them seen once, and the ten largest clones take 0.74%. Study-level findings and limits: Investigators reportedly could detect spiked Jurkat TCR RNA from one cell among about a million naive cells. Sharing of a barcode by identical TCR molecules could cause highly expanded clone sizes to be underestimated.

This receptor was identified in a human donor in good health. Some libraries in this study had Jurkat cell RNA spiked in. Source material: naive CD8+ T cells from blood, with Jurkat cell RNA spiked in. Subset specified: FACS-sorted CD8+CD4-CCR7+CD45RA+ naive T cells.

The CDR3 nucleotides are TGTGCCAGCAGAGGCAGGGATGCCTGGTACGAGCAGTACTTC. This codes for CASRGRDAWYEQYF. The rearrangement links TRBV28 to TRBJ2-7, with D possibly being TRBD1 (5 bases). Germline loops: CDR1 MDHEN, CDR2 SYDVKM. Trimming shortened V by 6 bases and J by 4 bases, and 16 bases separated the two germline ends. This CDR3 is 14 amino acids long.